This T cell receptor beta chain stems from a study of blood T cell repertoires in COVID-19. In the study overall: Spain, Italy and the United States supplied samples that represented acute and convalescent COVID-19. From T cells, B-cell-depleted T cells, or PBMCs came the material, which was cDNA or gDNA.

As processed by the authors: Reference gene primers were amplified, and this amplification served to estimate nucleated cell counts. Sequenced by immunoSEQ multiplex PCR; TCRdb stores in-frame clones only, minus some. The DNA was the basis for D and trimming; V, J and clone size are from that table. Of around 260,000 clones listed, approximately 86% are singletons. V lost 4 bases and J 2 bases, leaving 8 bases between the germline ends. The CDR3 runs 13 residues. Germline CDR1 and CDR2: SGHRS and YFSETQ. This clone was recorded only once. The chain employs TRBV5-1 and TRBJ2-3; D is unclear. Sequenced input: peripheral blood. This sequence originates from a man aged 25-45 years with active or convalescent COVID-19. The CDR3 sequence is CASSTRLTDTQYF. For the CDR3, the DNA is TGCGCCAGCAGCACCAGACTCACAGATACGCAGTATTTT. Complete variable domain (other parts from reference TRBV5-1 and TRBJ2-3): KAGVTQTPRYLIKTRGQQVTLSCSPISGHRSVSWYQQTPGQGLQFLFEYFSETQRNKGNFPGRFSGRQFSNSRSEMNVSTLELGDSALYLCASSTRLTDTQYFGPGTRLTVL.